The sequence of this T cell receptor beta chain was determined in a study of CD8+ T cells in alopecia areata. Turning to the study itself: Administration of oral tofacitinib to treated patients was at 5 to 10 mg twice daily.

cDNA prepared by RNA extraction and subsequent reverse transcription served as the template for sequencing. The table came from immunoSEQ multiplex PCR; TCRdb's copy has only in-frame clones and leaves some out. The sample lists 100,000 to 120,000 clones, roughly 56% occurring once. Specified treatment: oral pan-JAK inhibitor, 5-10 mg twice daily. The germline CDR1 and CDR2 sequences are LGHNA and YSLEER. The V end was cut by 1 base, the J end by 1 base, with 10 bases between. This CDR3 comprises 15 residues. The receptor was derived from a human donor with alopecia areata. The chain recombines TRBV4-3 with TRBJ1-1, with D hard to call. Sequenced here: CD4+ T cells sorted from blood, sampled at week 24, from a patient treated with tofacitinib. This CDR3 reads CASSQAPQQNTEAFF. In DNA form, the CDR3 reads TGCGCCAGCAGCCAAGCGCCGCAGCAGAACACTGAAGCTTTCTTT.